The sequence of this T cell receptor (beta chain) was determined in a study of T cells after somatic rescue of genetic block. Libraries were prepared by immunoSEQ multiplex PCR; TCRdb keeps only in-frame clonotypes and omits some of them. Of approximately 14,000 clones listed, approximately 75% are singletons. Trimming took 0 bases from V and 3 from J; bases not matched to a gene: 3. The CDR3 extends over 15 amino acids. The germline CDR1 and CDR2 sequences are LGHNA and YNFKEQ. This clone was seen once. This TCR was recovered from a man in his late teens or twenties. Specimen: peripheral blood mononuclear cells (PBMCs). This chain joins TRBV4-2 and TRBJ2-3; 7 bases fit TRBD2. Here the CDR3 reads CASSQDRTRTDTQYF. The CDR3 nucleotides read TGTGCCAGCAGCCAAGATCGGACTAGAACAGATACGCAGTATTTT.